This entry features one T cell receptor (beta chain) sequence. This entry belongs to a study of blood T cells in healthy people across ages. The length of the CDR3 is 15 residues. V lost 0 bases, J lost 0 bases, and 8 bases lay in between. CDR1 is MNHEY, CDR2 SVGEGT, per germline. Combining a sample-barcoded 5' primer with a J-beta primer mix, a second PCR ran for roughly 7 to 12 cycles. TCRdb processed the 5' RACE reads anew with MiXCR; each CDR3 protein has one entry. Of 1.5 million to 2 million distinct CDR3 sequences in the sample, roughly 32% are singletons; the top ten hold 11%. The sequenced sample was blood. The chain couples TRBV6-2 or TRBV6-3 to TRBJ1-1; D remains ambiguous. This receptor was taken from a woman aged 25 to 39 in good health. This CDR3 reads CASSYSRAMNTEAFF. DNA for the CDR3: TGTGCCAGCAGTTACTCGAGGGCCATGAACACTGAAGCTTTCTTT.